These 30 T cell receptor beta chains were sequenced from one sample in a study of OX40 agonist ivuxolimab in advanced cancers. The method was immunoSEQ multiplex PCR; TCRdb's version includes in-frame clones alone and lacks a portion of them. Of more than 50,000 clones in the sample, roughly nine tenths are singletons; the top ten hold more than 10%. Sequenced material: CD4+ or CD8+ T cells sorted from blood, taken in a trial of the OX40 agonist ivuxolimab. The source is an adult with an advanced solid tumor such as melanoma, head and neck, liver or kidney cancer.

The chain has TRBV27 and TRBJ2-7; TRBD2 matches 10 bases. This CDR3 region has 16 residues. Trimming took 5 bases from V and 0 from J; bases not matched to a gene: 7. Germline lookup yields CDR1 MNHEY and CDR2 SMNVEV (reference sequence). CDR3 in DNA: TGTGCCAGCAGTCTCGCTCCTAGCGGGAGCTCCTACGAGCAGTACTTC. Translating gives CASSLAPSGSSYEQYF.

This clone was seen more than once but under ten times. This chain joins TRBV10-2 and TRBJ1-5; D not resolved. The CDR3 is 14 amino acids. V lost 0 bases and J lost 4, with 7 bases in between. CDR1 and CDR2 (germline): WSHSY, SAAADI. The CDR3, as DNA: TGCGCCAGCAGTGAGTCTGGTCAAAATCAGCCCCAGCATTTT. It translates to CASSESGQNQPQHF.

CDR3 residues: CASTPGLAANEQFF. In DNA form, the CDR3 reads TGTGCCAGCACTCCGGGACTAGCGGCGAATGAGCAGTTCTTC. The chain combines TRBV6-6 with TRBJ2-1, with 11 bases matching TRBD2. J was trimmed by 7 bases and V by 7 bases; bases with no gene match: 6. Germline V gene lookup returns CDR1 MNHNY and CDR2 SVGAGI (reference sequence). CDR3 length: 14 residues.

The sample holds one count of this clone. This rearrangement joins TRBV6-4 to TRBJ2-1, with 12 bases that match TRBD1. The CDR3 has 15 amino acids. The V and J ends lost 2 bases and 8 bases, in that order; junction bases with no gene match: 4. From germline, CDR1 is MRHNA and CDR2 SNTAGT. In DNA form, the CDR3 reads TGTGCCAGCAGTGACGGGACAGGGGGCATCGATGAGCAGTTCTTC. It codes for CASSDGTGGIDEQFF.

The CDR3 DNA reads TGTGCCAGCAGCCAAGATCCTGGGGCTAGCACTGAAGCTTTCTTT. It encodes CASSQDPGASTEAFF. The rearrangement joins TRBV4-2 to TRBJ1-1; tentatively, D is TRBD1 (5 bases). CDR1 and CDR2 (germline): LGHNA, YNFKEQ. Deletions cut 0 bases from V and 4 bases from J, with 12 bases between. There are 15 residues in the CDR3.

This clone appeared a single time. The chain recombines TRBV14 with TRBJ2-1; 8 nucleotides agree with TRBD2. Germline assignment: CDR1 SGHDN and CDR2 FVKESK. V lost 4 bases, J lost 8 bases, and 7 bases stayed unmatched. The length of the CDR3 is 14 residues. CDR3: CASSLRGGGHEQFF. The CDR3 nucleotides are TGTGCCAGCAGCCTACGGGGGGGCGGGCATGAGCAGTTCTTC.

The chain links TRBV4-2 to TRBJ2-1, with TRBD2 identical over 7 bases. This CDR3 region has 17 residues. V lost 0 bases to trimming and J lost 0 bases; unmatched junction nucleotides: 5. Germline V CDR1 and CDR2: LGHNA, YNFKEQ. The CDR3 is CASSQDLAVSSYNEQFF. Written as DNA, the CDR3 is TGTGCCAGCAGCCAAGACCTAGCGGTGAGCTCCTACAATGAGCAGTTCTTC.

A single count supports this clone. This chain uses TRBV19 with TRBJ1-5; D remains ambiguous. The CDR3 is made up of 16 amino acids. The germline gives CDR1 LNHDA, CDR2 SQIVND (reference sequence). V dropped 3 bases and J dropped 2 bases, with 14 bases sitting between them. CDR3 in DNA: TGTGCCAGTAGTATCGCTTTGGGTTCCGGCAATCAGCCCCAGCATTTT. The encoded protein is CASSIALGSGNQPQHF.

The chain couples TRBV6-4 to TRBJ2-1; TRBD2 aligns across 10 bases. Germline V gene lookup returns CDR1 MRHNA and CDR2 SNTAGT. CDR3 length: 18 residues. The V and J ends lost 0 bases and 2 bases, in that order; junction bases with no gene match: 7. For the CDR3, the DNA is TGTGCCAGCAGTGACTCCCTCAACAGCGGGGGGGCCTACAATGAGCAGTTCTTC. This translates into CASSDSLNSGGAYNEQFF.

V is TRBV2 and J is TRBJ2-7; 8 bases map to TRBD1. CDR3 size: 15 residues. Trimming removed 6 bases from V and 1 base from J; junction bases left unmatched: 8. Germline loops: CDR1 SNHLY, CDR2 FYNNEI. Written as DNA, the CDR3 is TGTGCCAGCAGGCAGGGACAGGCAGGGTCCTACGAGCAGTACTTC. Its translation: CASRQGQAGSYEQYF. The variable domain in full, with the rest retrieved from reference TRBV2 and TRBJ2-7, is EPEVTQTPSHQVTQMGQEVILRCVPISNHLYFYWYRQILGQKVEFLVSFYNNEISEKSEIFDDQFSVERPDGSNFTLKIRSTKLEDSAMYFCASRQGQAGSYEQYFGPGTRLTVT.

V and J are TRBV27 and TRBJ1-1; 7 bases line up with TRBD1. The CDR3 is 15 amino acids. The V and J ends lost 4 bases and 0 bases, in that order; junction bases with no gene match: 5. Germline lookup yields CDR1 MNHEY and CDR2 SMNVEV (reference sequence). The CDR3 sequence: CASSSLQGMNTEAFF. Written as DNA, the CDR3 is TGTGCCAGCAGTTCACTACAGGGGATGAACACTGAAGCTTTCTTT.

V usage is TRBV16 and J usage is TRBJ2-7; D call uncertain. The ends were cut back, 2 bases at V and 4 bases at J, with 6 bases in the middle. CDR1 KGHSY and CDR2 FQNENV come from the germline V gene. The length of the CDR3 is 12 residues. DNA of the CDR3: TGTGCCAGCAGCCAACAGCCATACGAGCAGTACTTC. As protein: CASSQQPYEQYF.

The rearrangement joins TRBV27 to TRBJ1-5; D gene uncertain. Germline assignment: CDR1 MNHEY and CDR2 SMNVEV (reference sequence). The CDR3 consists of 14 residues. V lost 2 bases, J lost 2 bases, and 7 bases lay in between. In DNA form, the CDR3 reads TGTGCCAGCAGTTTAAATGGGGGCAATCAGCCCCAGCATTTT. The encoded protein is CASSLNGGNQPQHF.

The J gene is TRBJ1-1, the V gene TRBV5-6, with D possibly matching TRBD1 (5 bases). This CDR3 is built from 13 residues. Trimming removed 5 bases from V and 4 bases from J, with 12 bases in between. CDR1 and CDR2 (germline): SGHDT, YYEEEE. CDR3 sequence (DNA): TGTGCCAGCAGTACCCAGGGACTCACTGAAGCTTTCTTT. This encodes CASSTQGLTEAFF. Full variable domain (remainder filled in from reference TRBV5-6 and TRBJ1-1): DAGVTQSPTHLIKTRGQQVTLRCSPKSGHDTVSWYQQALGQGPQFIFQYYEEEERQRGNFPDRFSGHQFPNYSSELNVNALLLGDSALYLCASSTQGLTEAFFGQGTRLTVV.

The J gene is TRBJ1-2, the V gene TRBV11-1; D is unclear. Germline V lookup: CDR1 SGHAT, CDR2 FQDESV (reference sequence). The CDR3 sequence is 13 residues long. Trimming took off 2 bases at V and 2 bases at J, with 6 bases between the two ends. As DNA, the CDR3 is TGTGCCAGCAGCTTATCAGGAAACTATGGCTACACCTTC. Translating it yields CASSLSGNYGYTF.

The rearrangement uses TRBV9 and TRBJ2-2; D gene ambiguous. Trimming cost V 6 bases and J 1 base, with 7 bases left between them. The CDR3 loop spans 13 amino acids. The V gene's germline CDR1 is SGDLS and CDR2 YYNGEE. The CDR3 spells CASTDRNTGELFF. For the CDR3, the DNA is TGTGCCAGCACCGATAGGAACACCGGGGAGCTGTTTTTT.

The chain has TRBV15 and TRBJ1-4; maybe TRBD1 (5 bases). Trimming took off 0 bases at V and 7 bases at J, with 9 bases between the two ends. This CDR3 comprises 14 residues. The germline CDR1 and CDR2 sequences are LNHNV and YYDKDF (reference sequence). The CDR3 spells CATSRDRGGEKLFF. The DNA of the CDR3 is TGTGCCACCAGCAGAGATCGGGGGGGTGAAAAACTGTTTTTT.

The chain carries TRBV19 and TRBJ2-3, with D unclear. The CDR3 spans 14 residues. Trimming pared 3 bases from V and 0 bases from J, leaving 7 bases between. Germline V CDR1 and CDR2: LNHDA, SQIVND (reference sequence). The CDR3 here is CASSMMLSTDTQYF. The DNA of the CDR3 is TGTGCCAGTAGTATGATGCTGAGCACAGATACGCAGTATTTT.

V gene TRBV7-3 combines with J gene TRBJ2-1, with a possible D match to TRBD2 (5 bases). V lost 1 base and J 8 bases, leaving 12 bases between the germline ends. The CDR3 is made up of 14 amino acids. Germline CDR1 is SGHTA and CDR2 is FQGTGA. In DNA, the CDR3 is TGTGCCAGCAGCTTAATAGGAGGATTCGATGAGCAGTTCTTC. Translating gives CASSLIGGFDEQFF.

The genes are TRBV11-2 and TRBJ2-7, with 10 bases aligning to TRBD1. Germline V gene sequence: CDR1 SGHAT, CDR2 FQNNGV. There are 16 residues in the CDR3. With V trimmed by 5 bases and J by 1 base, 8 bases remained unmatched. The CDR3 loop reads CASSPPGTGDSYEQYF. CDR3 in DNA: TGTGCCAGCAGCCCACCCGGGACAGGGGATTCCTACGAGCAGTACTTC. The complete variable domain, with remaining parts taken from reference TRBV11-2 and TRBJ2-7, reads EAGVAQSPRYKIIEKRQSVAFWCNPISGHATLYWYQQILGQGPKLLIQFQNNGVVDDSQLPKDRFSAERLKGVDSTLKIQPAKLEDSAVYLCASSPPGTGDSYEQYFGPGTRLTVT.

The chain uses TRBV9 and TRBJ2-7; maybe TRBD2 (5 bases). Trimming stripped 0 bases from V and 4 bases from J, with 8 bases between. Germline values: CDR1 SGDLS, CDR2 YYNGEE. The CDR3 is made up of 13 amino acids. CDR3 in amino acids: CASSVAEGYEQYF. CDR3 DNA sequence: TGTGCCAGCAGCGTAGCTGAGGGTTACGAGCAGTACTTC.

The chain is built from TRBV10-2 and TRBJ2-1, with D possibly being TRBD2 (6 bases). Per the germline V gene, CDR1 is WSHSY and CDR2 is SAAADI. V gave up 6 bases and J gave up 5 bases, with 14 bases separating them. The CDR3 is 14 amino acids. CDR3 amino acids: CASSLGGVDNEQFF. The CDR3, as DNA: TGCGCCAGCAGCCTCGGCGGGGTCGACAATGAGCAGTTCTTC.

This clone was counted a single time. The chain has TRBV19 and TRBJ2-7, with 9 bases lining up with TRBD2. V was pared by 2 bases and J by 7 bases, with 6 bases of the junction left unmatched. Germline assignment: CDR1 LNHDA and CDR2 SQIVND (reference sequence). The CDR3 sequence is 14 residues long. The CDR3 nucleotides are TGTGCCAGTAGTATACCGCGGGAGGGCGAGGAGCAGTACTTC. Its protein is CASSIPREGEEQYF.

The J gene is TRBJ1-1, the V gene TRBV27; D perhaps matches TRBD1 (5 bases). The CDR3 spans 13 residues. Germline assignment: CDR1 MNHEY and CDR2 SMNVEV (reference sequence). V was shortened by 6 bases and J by 1 base, with 9 bases between the two germline ends. This chain's CDR3 is CASRLGGNTEAFF. The CDR3 DNA reads TGTGCCAGCAGATTGGGGGGGAACACTGAAGCTTTCTTT.

The rearrangement uses TRBV27 and TRBJ1-1; D is perhaps TRBD1 (5 bases). Trimming took 6 bases from V and 6 from J, leaving 14 bases between them. CDR3 length: 13 amino acids. Germline V gives CDR1 MNHEY, CDR2 SMNVEV (reference sequence). In nucleotides, the CDR3 is TGTGCCAGCAGCCCGATCAGGGTTCCTGAAGCTTTCTTT. Amino acid sequence: CASSPIRVPEAFF.

The rearrangement uses TRBV21-1 and TRBJ2-2; TRBD1 is the table's D call and was not checked against the DNA. TRBV21-1 is given as a pseudogene. The CDR3 covers 16 residues. The chain's CDR3 is CASSRGQAPNTGELFF. As DNA, the CDR3 is TGTGCCAGCAGCAGGGGACAGGCACCTAACACCGGGGAGCTGTTTTTT.

The chain recombines TRBV27 with TRBJ2-1; D gene unclear. This CDR3 region has 15 residues. The germline V and J ends were trimmed by 5 bases and 6 bases, with 17 bases remaining between them. CDR1 MNHEY and CDR2 SMNVEV come from the germline V gene (reference sequence). The CDR3 loop is CASSLIVSLGNEQFF. Written as DNA, the CDR3 is TGTGCCAGCAGTCTCATAGTAAGCCTCGGCAATGAGCAGTTCTTC.

This sequence joins TRBV9 and TRBJ2-6, with TRBD1 matching over 11 bases. The V gene end was trimmed by 3 bases and the J gene end by 3 bases; junction bases not matched to a gene: 5. The CDR3 extends over 17 amino acids. Germline lookup yields CDR1 SGDLS and CDR2 YYNGEE. The DNA of the CDR3 is TGTGCCAGCAGCGCCGGGACAGGGGGTTTTGGGGCCAACGTCCTGACTTTC. Translation: CASSAGTGGFGANVLTF. Full variable domain (remainder filled in from reference TRBV9 and TRBJ2-6): DSGVTQTPKHLITATGQRVTLRCSPRSGDLSVYWYQQSLDQGLQFLIQYYNGEERAKGNILERFSAQQFPDLHSELNLSSLELGDSALYFCASSAGTGGFGANVLTFGAGSRLTVL.

The chain links TRBV4-1 to TRBJ1-1; 7 bases are a match to TRBD1. The CDR3 extends over 15 amino acids. The V gene end was trimmed by 5 bases and the J gene end by 2 bases; junction bases not matched to a gene: 8. Germline CDR1 and CDR2: MGHRA and YSYEKL. The CDR3 DNA reads TGCGCCAGCAGCTTTTCTGACAGGGAAAACACTGAAGCTTTCTTT. It specifies CASSFSDRENTEAFF.

There are a few counts of this clone. The chain combines TRBV11-2 with TRBJ1-6, with D possibly being TRBD1 (5 bases). The CDR3 is made up of 14 amino acids. Germline V gene sequence: CDR1 SGHAT, CDR2 FQNNGV. The germline V and J ends were trimmed by 7 bases and 8 bases, with 15 bases remaining between them. The CDR3 DNA sequence: TGTGCCAGCACCCCAGGACATGGCTATTCACCCCTCCACTTT. Encoded protein: CASTPGHGYSPLHF.